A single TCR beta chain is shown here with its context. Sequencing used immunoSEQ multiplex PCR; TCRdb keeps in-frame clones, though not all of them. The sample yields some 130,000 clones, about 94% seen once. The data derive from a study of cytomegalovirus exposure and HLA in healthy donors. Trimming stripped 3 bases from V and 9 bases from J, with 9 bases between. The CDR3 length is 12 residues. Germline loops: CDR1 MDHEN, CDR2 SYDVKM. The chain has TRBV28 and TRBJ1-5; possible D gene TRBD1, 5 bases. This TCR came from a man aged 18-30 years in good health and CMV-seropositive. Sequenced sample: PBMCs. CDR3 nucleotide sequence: TGTGCCAGCAGTTTCGTTGACAGGCCCCAGCATTTT. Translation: CASSFVDRPQHF.